Below are 16 T cell receptor beta chains sequenced from a single sample in a study of blood T cell repertoires in COVID-19. TCRdb's copy holds only in-frame clones and misses some; the assay was immunoSEQ multiplex PCR. There are more than 200,000 clones in the sample; approximately 80% occur only once, and 1.8% lies in the top ten. Sequenced material: PBMCs or T cells enriched from blood (not recorded which). These receptors were collected from a man aged 60 to 75 who had recovered from COVID-19.

J is TRBJ1-4 and V is TRBV2, with D tentatively TRBD1 (5 bases). From germline, CDR1 is SNHLY and CDR2 FYNNEI. This CDR3 has 14 residues. V was shortened by 5 bases and J by 4 bases, with 11 bases between the two germline ends. The CDR3 DNA follows: TGTGCCAGCAGTTTACAGGCACTTAATGAAAAACTGTTTTTT. It is translated as CASSLQALNEKLFF.

The J gene is TRBJ1-3, the V gene TRBV7-9, with D possibly TRBD1 on 6 matching bases. Germline CDR1 and CDR2: SEHNR and FQNEAQ (reference sequence). Trimming shortened V by 2 bases and J by 7 bases, and 6 bases separated the two germline ends. The CDR3 is 12 amino acids. CDR3 residues: CASSLTGNTIYF. In DNA, the CDR3 is TGTGCCAGCAGCTTAACAGGGAACACCATATATTTT. Full variable domain (rest looked up from reference TRBV7-9 and TRBJ1-3): DTGVSQNPRHKITKRGQNVTFRCDPISEHNRLYWYRQTLGQGPEFLTYFQNEAQLEKSRLLSDRFSAERPKGSFSTLEIQRTEQGDSAMYLCASSLTGNTIYFGEGSWLTVV.

The chain has TRBV27 and TRBJ1-5; D is unresolved. Germline V gene data show CDR1 as MNHEY and CDR2 as SMNVEV (reference sequence). V was cut by 0 bases and J by 2 bases, with 8 bases left in between. The CDR3 consists of 15 residues. CDR3 coding DNA: TGTGCCAGCAGTTTATCGGGTGCGGGCAATCAGCCCCAGCATTTT. Translating gives CASSLSGAGNQPQHF.

The V gene is TRBV5-1, the J gene TRBJ1-4, with TRBD1 identical over 7 bases. The V segment lost 4 bases and the J segment 6 bases; nucleotides outside the gene matches: 6. Germline V gene data show CDR1 as SGHRS and CDR2 as YFSETQ. The CDR3 runs to 14 residues. CDR3 DNA sequence: TGCGCCAGCAGCCCAACAGGGGTAGATGAAAAACTGTTTTTT. Translation gives CASSPTGVDEKLFF.

V and J are TRBV2 and TRBJ2-5; TRBD2 matches at 13 bases. With V trimmed by 7 bases and J by 1 base, 3 bases remained unmatched. Germline CDR1 and CDR2: SNHLY and FYNNEI. CDR3 length equals 15 residues. CDR3 sequence: CASKRTSGGQETQYF. CDR3 DNA: TGTGCCAGCAAACGGACTAGCGGGGGCCAAGAGACCCAGTACTTC.

This chain connects TRBV15 to TRBJ2-5; 9 nucleotides match TRBD1. Trimming removed 4 bases from V and 7 bases from J; junction bases left unmatched: 7. Germline lookup yields CDR1 LNHNV and CDR2 YYDKDF (reference sequence). The CDR3 spans 14 residues. The chain's CDR3 is CATSTSRTGVTQYF. CDR3 nucleotides: TGTGCCACCAGCACCTCCAGGACAGGGGTGACCCAGTACTTC.

V is TRBV7-9 and J is TRBJ1-1, with 10 bases that match TRBD1. V dropped 2 bases and J dropped 7; count of bases not matched to a gene: 7. Germline V gene lookup returns CDR1 SEHNR and CDR2 FQNEAQ (reference sequence). The CDR3 contains 15 residues. CDR3 in amino acids: CASSLRTGGRDEAFF. The CDR3 region has the DNA TGTGCCAGCAGCTTAAGGACAGGGGGAAGAGATGAAGCTTTCTTT.

The rearrangement links TRBV7-2 to TRBJ2-1; D may be TRBD1 (6 bases). The CDR3 contains 14 residues. Germline CDR1 is SGHTA and CDR2 is FQGNSA. Between the trimmed V and J ends, which lost 3 bases and 4 bases, there was a span of 10 bases. In nucleotides, the CDR3 is TGTGCCAGCAGCTTTAACAGGGCGTACAATGAGCAGTTCTTC. Translation: CASSFNRAYNEQFF.

The chain joins TRBV14 to TRBJ1-2; no reliable D call. Trimming removed 0 bases at V and 8 bases at J, with 13 bases between. CDR1 is SGHDN and CDR2 is FVKESK in the germline V gene. The CDR3 is 14 residues long. CDR3 in DNA: TGTGCCAGCAGCCAAGATTCTTTTATTTTGGGCTACACCTTC. Amino acid sequence: CASSQDSFILGYTF.

This chain links TRBV18 with TRBJ1-4, with 7 bases aligning to TRBD1. The germline V gene has CDR1 KGHSH and CDR2 LQKENI. The V gene end was trimmed by 3 bases and the J gene end by 2 bases; junction bases not matched to a gene: 6. CDR3 length equals 16 residues. The CDR3 loop is CASSPVLTGTNEKLFF. The CDR3 coding sequence is TGTGCCAGCTCACCCGTCCTGACAGGGACTAATGAAAAACTGTTTTTT.

The V call is TRBV5-1, the J call TRBJ2-7; a possible D gene is TRBD1 (5 bases). Trimming pared 0 bases from V and 1 base from J, leaving 8 bases between. CDR1 and CDR2 (germline): SGHRS, YFSETQ. This CDR3 spans 14 amino acids. CDR3 DNA: TGCGCCAGCAGCTTGGACAGGCGATCCTACGAGCAGTACTTC. Protein sequence: CASSLDRRSYEQYF. Supplemented by reference TRBV5-1 and TRBJ2-7, the full variable domain reads KAGVTQTPRYLIKTRGQQVTLSCSPISGHRSVSWYQQTPGQGLQFLFEYFSETQRNKGNFPGRFSGRQFSNSRSEMNVSTLELGDSALYLCASSLDRRSYEQYFGPGTRLTVT.

Turning to this clone: One junction end does not reproduce the germline sequence, and a read error may be involved. The chain carries TRBV7-2 and TRBJ1-2, with D possibly TRBD1 on 5 matching bases. The CDR3 is made up of 12 amino acids. The germline CDR1 and CDR2 sequences are SGHTA and FQGNSA. CDR3 region: CASSLDRHGPSF. Here the CDR3 DNA reads TGTGCCAGCAGCTTAGACAGGCATGGCCCTTCCTTC.

The V gene is TRBV6-5, the J gene TRBJ2-7; 8 positions agree with TRBD1. With 8 bases clipped from V and 2 bases from J, the junction kept 5 bases outside the gene matches. The germline V gene encodes CDR1 MNHEY and CDR2 SVGAGI. CDR3 length: 13 residues. For the CDR3, the DNA is TGTGCCAGCCGCGGGACAGGAACCTACGAGCAGTACTTC. The encoded protein is CASRGTGTYEQYF.

The chain uses TRBV4-3 and TRBJ1-2; possibly TRBD1 for D (6 bases). The CDR3 runs to 15 residues. V lost 0 bases and J lost 1, with 9 bases in between. CDR1 LGHNA and CDR2 YSLEER come from the germline V gene. The CDR3 sequence: CASSQEQGINYGYTF. CDR3 sequence (DNA): TGCGCCAGCAGCCAAGAACAGGGAATTAACTATGGCTACACCTTC.

This clone was detected only a few times. V usage is TRBV9 and J usage is TRBJ1-1; D is perhaps TRBD1 (6 bases). CDR1 and CDR2 (germline): SGDLS, YYNGEE. This CDR3 is built from 13 residues. Trimming took 9 bases from V and 1 from J, leaving 13 bases between them. As DNA, the CDR3 is TGTGCCACCGCCGTGGGGGCGAACACTGAAGCTTTCTTT. Translated: CATAVGANTEAFF.

V is TRBV18 and J is TRBJ2-3; 10 positions agree with TRBD2. Germline CDR1 KGHSH, CDR2 LQKENI. CDR3 length equals 17 residues. V lost 3 bases and J lost 0; bases outside the gene matches: 6. The CDR3 protein is CASSPTLAGASTDTQYF. CDR3 DNA sequence: TGTGCCAGCTCACCGACCCTAGCGGGAGCCAGCACAGATACGCAGTATTTT.